Listed below are T cell receptor beta chains from one sample, sequenced in a study of blood T cell repertoires in COVID-19. The assay was immunoSEQ multiplex PCR, and TCRdb's table has in-frame clones only and misses some. Here the sample spans around 200,000 clones, around 81% being singletons. Sequencing was done on a sample of peripheral blood. The receptors stem from a woman aged 70-85 years with acute or convalescent COVID-19. Both conserved end residues are part of each CDR3.

j_call v_call cdr3_aa
TRBJ2-1 TRBV15 CATSRGLAGPYNEQFF
TRBJ2-1 TRBV6-1 CASSEATVGKYEQFF
TRBJ2-6 TRBV5-4 CASTAGGSGANVLTF
TRBJ1-6 TRBV19 CASSITRDRSPLHF
TRBJ1-2 TRBV27 CASSLRNGYGYTF
TRBJ2-1 TRBV28 CASSGVLAGSGSYNEQFF
TRBJ1-1 TRBV11-2 CASSTEPGTIAFF
TRBJ2-1 TRBV21-1 CASSKQRLAGANSYNEQFF
TRBJ2-3 TRBV1 CTSSRPGTYHTDTQYF
TRBJ2-2 TRBV2 CASSAVSGSTGELFF
TRBJ2-2 TRBV3-1/TRBV3-2 CASGGLADGELFF
TRBJ2-3 TRBV2 CASSTDSGYTQYF
TRBJ1-1 TRBV9 CASSPDRGLGTEAFF
TRBJ2-7 TRBV6-6 CASSTSGSGGEQYF
TRBJ2-3 TRBV27 CASRRTSGRALGDTQYF
TRBJ2-7 TRBV6-5 CAGSPGRSYEQYF
TRBJ2-3 TRBV28 CASSLRLAGGSTQYF
TRBJ2-7 TRBV27 CASSLSGGASGSSPRYEQYF
TRBJ2-7 TRBV15 CATSRGGPAYEQYF
TRBJ2-1 TRBV7-2 CASSLNRGDEQFF
TRBJ2-2 TRBV18 CASSTGVNTGELFF
TRBJ1-5 TRBV28 CASSLPSQTQGYIQPQHF